The 27 T cell receptor beta chains below come from one sample, sequenced in a study of T cell repertoires in cytomegalovirus infection. No antigens are known for them. MiXCR, run by TCRdb on the reads, gives a single entry per CDR3 protein. The table includes some 110,000 distinct CDR3 sequences, 9.5% to 13% detected once. Sequenced input: PBMCs, sequenced either directly or after in vitro stimulation (not recorded which). These receptors were taken from a human donor in good health (CMV status not recorded). Some clones in this sample may be carry-over from other donors' samples.

A remark on this clonotype: This CDR3 fails to terminate in the conserved phenylalanine or tryptophan, so it likely reflects a read error. The chain employs TRBV7-2 and TRBJ1-1; the match to TRBD1 covers 9 bases. The CDR3 is made up of 13 amino acids. Germline V gene lookup returns CDR1 SGHTA and CDR2 FQGNSA. The V segment lost 8 bases and the J segment 3 bases; nucleotides outside the gene matches: 4. CDR3 DNA sequence: TGTGCCAGCGGCCGACAGGGGGACACTGAAGCTTTCTGT. Amino acids: CASGRQGDTEAFC.

This clonotype has more than one count but fewer than ten. The chain carries TRBV5-8 and TRBJ2-1; possibly TRBD2 for D (6 bases). The CDR3 is 13 residues long. The germline CDR1 and CDR2 sequences are SGHTS and YDEGEE. V was shortened by 6 bases and J by 4 bases, with 11 bases between the two germline ends. CDR3 sequence (DNA): TGTGCCAGCAAATTGGGACTGTACAATGAGCAGTTCTTC. Its protein is CASKLGLYNEQFF.

This clonotype was counted between two and nine times. This chain links TRBV20-1 with TRBJ2-1; 9 positions match TRBD2. V shed 3 bases and J 0 bases; nucleotides not matched to a gene: 9. The CDR3 contains 17 residues. Germline assignment: CDR1 DFQATT and CDR2 SNEGSKA (reference sequence). DNA for the CDR3: TGCAGTGCTAGGGAGCTAGCGGGGCCCAGCTCCTACAATGAGCAGTTCTTC. It is translated as CSARELAGPSSYNEQFF.

This chain links TRBV15 with TRBJ1-5; TRBD1 is a possible D gene (6 bases). The CDR3 loop spans 17 amino acids. Germline V gene sequence: CDR1 LNHNV, CDR2 YYDKDF (reference sequence). V was pared by 0 bases and J by 0 bases, with 12 bases between. CDR3 protein: CATSRDGQSYSNQPQHF. CDR3 in DNA: TGTGCCACCAGCAGAGATGGACAGAGTTATAGCAATCAGCCCCAGCATTTT. Complete variable domain (other parts from reference TRBV15 and TRBJ1-5): DAMVIQNPRYQVTQFGKPVTLSCSQTLNHNVMYWYQQKSSQAPKLLFHYYDKDFNNEADTPDNFQSRRPNTSFCFLDIRSPGLGDTAMYLCATSRDGQSYSNQPQHFGDGTRLSIL.

In this sample, this clonotype turned up many times. This rearrangement joins TRBV15 to TRBJ1-5; the D is unclear. Trimming shortened V by 0 bases and J by 6 bases, and 15 bases separated the two germline ends. The germline CDR1 and CDR2 sequences are LNHNV and YYDKDF (reference sequence). This CDR3 is built from 16 residues. Written as DNA, the CDR3 is TGTGCCACCAGCAGAGATGGAAAATCCTCGCGTCAGCCCCAGCATTTT. Translation gives CATSRDGKSSRQPQHF.

V and J are TRBV7-2 and TRBJ2-7; 8 bases are a match to TRBD1. With 1 base clipped from V and 5 bases from J, the junction kept 7 bases outside the gene matches. Germline V lookup: CDR1 SGHTA, CDR2 FQGNSA. CDR3 length: 15 residues. The CDR3 region is CASSLVGTGGHEQYV. The CDR3 region has the DNA TGTGCCAGCAGCTTAGTAGGGACAGGTGGGCACGAGCAGTACGTC.

In regard to this clonotype: At one end, the junction sequence differs from germline, possibly due to a read error. The chain recombines TRBV20-1 with TRBJ2-3; D possibly corresponds to TRBD2 (5 bases). In germline, CDR1 is DFQATT, CDR2 SNEGSKA (reference sequence). This CDR3 is built from 12 residues. CDR3 nucleotide sequence: TGCAGTGCCCTGGACTTAACAGATACGCATTATTTT. This codes for CSALDLTDTHYF.

This clonotype was observed many times. The rearrangement joins TRBV3-1 to TRBJ2-3; D gene ambiguous. Germline values: CDR1 LGHDT, CDR2 YNNKEL (reference sequence). The CDR3 contains 19 residues. The V end was cut by 0 bases, the J end by 1 base, with 20 bases between. This CDR3 is CASSQDGLRSELGTDTQYF. The CDR3 bases are TGTGCCAGCAGCCAAGATGGGTTGAGATCGGAGCTGGGCACAGATACGCAGTATTTT.

The V and J genes are TRBV6-5 and TRBJ1-1, with D possibly matching TRBD1 (5 bases). The CDR3 has 13 residues. Deletions cut 2 bases from V and 3 bases from J, with 7 bases between. Germline V gene sequence: CDR1 MNHEY, CDR2 SVGAGI. CDR3 nucleotide sequence: TGTGCCAGCAGTTACGGGGGAGACACTGAAGCTTTCTTT. Its protein is CASSYGGDTEAFF.

This clonotype came up a few times. V gene TRBV2 combines with J gene TRBJ2-5; 7 bases are shared with TRBD2. The germline V gene encodes CDR1 SNHLY and CDR2 FYNNEI. The CDR3 length is 13 residues. The V gene end was trimmed by 7 bases and the J gene end by 4 bases; junction bases not matched to a gene: 6. CDR3: CASKIERGETQYF. CDR3 DNA sequence: TGTGCCAGCAAGATAGAGCGGGGAGAGACCCAGTACTTC.

This clonotype showed up many times. This chain links TRBV7-9 with TRBJ2-3, with D possibly matching TRBD2 (5 bases). From germline, CDR1 is SEHNR and CDR2 FQNEAQ (reference sequence). V lost 4 bases and J 1 base, leaving 12 bases between the germline ends. CDR3 length equals 15 residues. The CDR3 bases are TGTGCCAGCAGCTCGCCCGGTAGCGGCACAGATACGCAGTATTTT. It encodes CASSSPGSGTDTQYF.

This clonotype was seen a few times. A much larger clone differs by one base, so this may be a read error. The rearrangement joins TRBV5-4 to TRBJ1-3; TRBD1 is a possible D gene (5 bases). The V end lost 4 bases, the J end lost 1 base, and 6 bases lay between the germline ends. Germline CDR1 and CDR2: SGHNT and YYREEE (reference sequence). The CDR3 length is 13 residues. CDR3 loop: CASSPGSGNTIYF. Written as DNA, the CDR3 is TGTGCCAGCAGCCCAGGGTCTGGAAACACCATATATTTT. The complete variable domain, with remaining parts taken from reference TRBV5-4 and TRBJ1-3, reads ETGVTQSPTHLIKTRGQQVTLRCSSQSGHNTVSWYQQALGQGPQFIFQYYREEENGRGNFPPRFSGLQFPNYSSELNVNALELDDSALYLCASSPGSGNTIYFGEGSWLTVV.

V and J are TRBV12-3 or TRBV12-4 and TRBJ1-3; no reliable D call. The length of the CDR3 is 13 residues. Trimming stripped 8 bases from V and 0 bases from J, with 8 bases between. The chain's CDR3 is CASGASSGNTIYF. CDR3 bases: TGTGCCAGCGGAGCGAGCTCTGGAAACACCATATATTTT.

This clonotype was counted at least ten times. The J gene is TRBJ1-1, the V gene TRBV19; 7 bases align to TRBD1. The V and J ends lost 2 bases and 1 base, in that order; junction bases with no gene match: 4. CDR1 and CDR2 from the germline V gene are LNHDA and SQIVND (reference sequence). The CDR3 length is 15 residues. Here the CDR3 DNA reads TGTGCCAGTAGTATATCTAGACAGGGGAACACTGAAGCTTTCTTT. Protein product: CASSISRQGNTEAFF.

This clonotype was recorded a few times. The chain is built from TRBV11-2 and TRBJ2-5; TRBD2 matches 7 bases. The CDR3 spans 15 residues. CDR1 is SGHAT and CDR2 is FQNNGV in the germline V gene. V shed 5 bases, J shed 2 bases, and the junction held 8 bases outside the gene matches. The CDR3 region is CASSRGLGRQETQYF. DNA of the CDR3: TGTGCCAGCAGCCGCGGACTAGGGCGGCAAGAGACCCAGTACTTC.

The count of this clonotype is one. The V call is TRBV7-9, the J call TRBJ2-5, with 11 bases identical to TRBD2. This CDR3 spans 16 amino acids. Germline V CDR1 and CDR2: SEHNR, FQNEAQ (reference sequence). V was pared by 5 bases and J by 2 bases, with 7 bases of the junction left unmatched. The CDR3 region has the DNA TGTGCCAGCAGCCCCCCGGGACTAGCGGTACAAGAGACCCAGTACTTC. It encodes CASSPPGLAVQETQYF.

This clonotype occurred many times. This chain joins TRBV6-1 and TRBJ2-7; D remains ambiguous. The germline gives CDR1 MNHNS, CDR2 SASEGT. This CDR3 spans 14 amino acids. Trimming stripped 1 base from V and 0 bases from J, with 7 bases between. CDR3 sequence: CASSEGYLSYEQYV. CDR3 coding DNA: TGTGCCAGCAGTGAAGGGTACCTCTCCTACGAGCAGTACGTC.

This clonotype has just a few counts. This chain uses TRBV6-1 with TRBJ2-1, with D possibly matching TRBD2 (7 bases). Trimming took 5 bases from V and 2 from J, leaving 16 bases between them. The CDR3 contains 16 residues. Germline V CDR1 and CDR2: MNHNS, SASEGT. CDR3 residues: CASSSLGGGTYNEQFF. CDR3 in DNA: TGTGCCAGCAGTTCCCTTGGGGGGGGCACCTACAATGAGCAGTTCTTC.

This clonotype was recorded a few times. The chain uses TRBV2 and TRBJ2-1, with 7 bases identical to TRBD2. With V trimmed by 5 bases and J by 6 bases, 4 bases remained unmatched. Germline V gene lookup returns CDR1 SNHLY and CDR2 FYNNEI. The CDR3 is made up of 13 amino acids. The CDR3 DNA reads TGTGCCAGCAGTCGTCTAGCGGTCAATGAGCAGTTCTTC. Its protein is CASSRLAVNEQFF. Full variable domain (missing parts from reference TRBV2 and TRBJ2-1): EPEVTQTPSHQVTQMGQEVILRCVPISNHLYFYWYRQILGQKVEFLVSFYNNEISEKSEIFDDQFSVERPDGSNFTLKIRSTKLEDSAMYFCASSRLAVNEQFFGPGTRLTVL.

The V and J genes are TRBV7-3 and TRBJ2-3; D ambiguous. Germline V gene lookup returns CDR1 SGHTA and CDR2 FQGTGA. Trimming took 1 base from V and 5 from J, leaving 7 bases between them. The CDR3 is 13 amino acids. CDR3 nucleotide sequence: TGTGCCAGCAGCTTAATGCTCGAAGATACGCAGTATTTT. Its translation: CASSLMLEDTQYF.

This clonotype was counted only a few times. This chain joins TRBV6-6 and TRBJ1-1; 10 bases agree with TRBD1. This CDR3 is built from 17 residues. The V gene's germline CDR1 is MNHNY and CDR2 SVGAGI (reference sequence). The J segment lost 4 bases and the V segment lost 6 bases, leaving 14 bases of the junction unmatched. Here the CDR3 reads CASRRGQGGAVSTEAFF. CDR3 sequence (DNA): TGTGCCAGCAGACGCGGACAGGGGGGGGCTGTTAGCACTGAAGCTTTCTTT.

J is TRBJ2-3 and V is TRBV19; the D gene is possibly TRBD2 (5 bases). The V gene's germline CDR1 is LNHDA and CDR2 SQIVND (reference sequence). The CDR3 is 16 residues long. Between the trimmed V and J ends, which lost 7 bases and 3 bases, there was a span of 20 bases. Written as DNA, the CDR3 is TGTGCCAGTACCCCACCGAAGCGGATTGGGACAGATACGCAGTATTTT. Translating it yields CASTPPKRIGTDTQYF.

Details on this clonotype: One end of the junction is discordant with germline, which a read error may explain. The chain combines TRBV20-1 with TRBJ1-4; D not resolved. CDR3 length: 9 amino acids. CDR1 DFQATT and CDR2 SNEGSKA come from the germline V gene (reference sequence). CDR3 nucleotide sequence: TGCAGTGCTTTACCAGTTGTTTCTTTT. Its translation is CSALPVVSF.

This clonotype was counted between two and nine times. The chain is built from TRBV20-1 and TRBJ2-7, with 7 bases fitting TRBD2. The germline V gene encodes CDR1 DFQATT and CDR2 SNEGSKA (reference sequence). The ends lost 1 base at V and 2 bases at J; junction bases unmatched: 5. This CDR3 contains 14 residues. The CDR3: CSARASGGTYEQYV. The CDR3 coding sequence is TGCAGTGCTAGAGCTAGCGGAGGGACCTACGAGCAGTACGTC.

Many counts were recorded for this clonotype. V is TRBV7-6 and J is TRBJ2-3, with D perhaps matching TRBD1 (5 bases). Germline V gene data show CDR1 as SGHVS and CDR2 as FNYEAQ. The germline V and J ends were trimmed by 5 bases and 3 bases, with 18 bases remaining between them. The CDR3 loop spans 16 amino acids. The CDR3, as DNA: TGTGCCAGCAGCGACCATACTGGGGCCCTAACAGATACGCAGTATTTT. This translates into CASSDHTGALTDTQYF.

The chain has TRBV4-1 and TRBJ2-1; TRBD2 matches at 12 bases. Germline V gene lookup returns CDR1 MGHRA and CDR2 YSYEKL. The trim removed 4 bases at V and 9 bases at J, leaving 10 bases unmatched. This CDR3 has 16 residues. The CDR3: CASSPTTSGSIVEQFF. The CDR3 nucleotides are TGCGCCAGCAGCCCAACGACTAGCGGGAGTATTGTTGAGCAGTTCTTC.

This clonotype has a handful of counts. The V and J genes are TRBV6-2 or TRBV6-3 and TRBJ2-2; D possibly corresponds to TRBD2 (6 bases). V dropped 4 bases and J dropped 3 bases, with 12 bases sitting between them. This CDR3 contains 15 residues. Germline loops: CDR1 MNHEY, CDR2 SVGEGT. CDR3 residues: CASSSSTRDTGELFF. The CDR3 DNA sequence: TGTGCCAGCAGTTCATCGACTAGGGACACCGGGGAGCTGTTTTTT.